This T cell receptor (beta chain) was recovered during a study of long-term antiretroviral therapy in people with HIV. immunoSEQ v3.0 was run at survey level. TCRdb's table, derived via immunoSEQ multiplex PCR, lists solely in-frame clones and lacks some. The sample yields roughly 36,000 clones, approximately 81% seen once. Germline lookup yields CDR1 ENHRY and CDR2 SYGVKD. There are 13 residues in the CDR3. The ends were cut back, 3 bases at V and 0 bases at J, with 5 bases in the middle. This clone was detected only a few times. Its antigen is unidentified. General observations from the study: Compared with controls, HIV repertoires showed narrower CDR3 length ranges. Information pertaining to ART adherence, viral resistance or therapeutic modifications was not obtained. Even long-term ART left TRB diversity below transplant donor controls, despite gains.

V usage is TRBV10-3 and J usage is TRBJ1-1, with D unclear. The starting material was unsorted PBMCs, obtained just under 2.9 years before starting antiretroviral therapy. The clonotype originates from a woman in her thirties with HIV. The CDR3 DNA reads TGTGCCATCAGTGACGAGGTGAACACTGAAGCTTTCTTT. Its translation: CAISDEVNTEAFF.